Sequencing of this T cell receptor (beta chain) was carried out in a study of blood T cells in healthy people across ages. Then a second PCR, running roughly 7 to 11 cycles, was carried out with a sample-barcoded 5' primer and a J-beta primer mix. A single record per CDR3 protein comes from TCRdb applying MiXCR to the 5' RACE reads. The sample yields over a million distinct CDR3 sequences, 40% to 50% seen once. This CDR3 comprises 15 residues. The V segment lost 6 bases and the J segment 0 bases; nucleotides outside the gene matches: 7. Germline assignment: CDR1 ENHRY and CDR2 SYGVKD. The V call is TRBV10-3, the J call TRBJ2-5, with 7 nucleotides matching TRBD2. The TCR sequence derives from an older woman in good health. The sample taken for sequencing was blood. CDR3 bases: TGTGCCATCAGGGGGGGGGTCACCAACCAAGAGACCCAGTACTTC. Protein: CAIRGGVTNQETQYF.